This T cell receptor (beta chain) was recovered during a study of OX40 agonist ivuxolimab in advanced cancers. The protocol was immunoSEQ multiplex PCR, while the TCRdb copy is restricted to in-frame clones and leaves out a portion. The table shows tens of thousands of clones, with roughly four fifths occurring only once. The germline V gene encodes CDR1 LNHDA and CDR2 SQIVND (reference sequence). The V gene end was trimmed by 3 bases and the J gene end by 2 bases; junction bases not matched to a gene: 6. This CDR3 is 15 amino acids long. Excluded were patients having autoimmune disease history or systemic immunosuppression.

This clonotype was obtained from an adult with an advanced solid tumor such as melanoma, head and neck, liver or kidney cancer. The sample here was CD4+ or CD8+ T cells sorted from blood, taken in a trial of the OX40 agonist ivuxolimab. The rearrangement uses TRBV19 and TRBJ2-7; 8 nucleotides line up with TRBD1. The CDR3 sequence: CASSMRGTGTYEQYF. CDR3 DNA: TGTGCCAGTAGTATGAGGGGGACAGGCACCTACGAGCAGTACTTC.